This is a list of T cell receptor beta chains from one sample in a study of T cells after yellow fever vaccination. TCRdb analysed the 5' RACE reads with MiXCR anew, one entry per CDR3 protein. The profile shows approximately 69,000 distinct CDR3 sequences, about 6% of them singletons. Specimen: CD4+ T cells sorted from PBMCs, collected around 16 days after the first yellow fever vaccination. These receptors originate from a man aged 18 to 29 who received the YFV17D yellow fever vaccine. Each CDR3 is given with its conserved first and last residue. The D gene is left open where the match is weak. Expanded clones are given a class, and other clones once, few, many or no size at all.

J gene | clone size | V gene | D gene | CDR3 DNA | CDR3 protein
TRBJ2-1 | many | TRBV5-5 | TRBD2 | TGTGCCAGCAGCTCCCGGGGGGTGGGGGAAACCTACAATGAGCAGTTCTTC | CASSSRGVGETYNEQFF
TRBJ2-3 | NA | TRBV4-2 | NA | TGTGCCAGCAGCCAAGACGGGAAAACGCAGTATTTT | CASSQDGKTQYF
TRBJ1-1 | NA | TRBV5-4 | TRBD1 | TGTGCCAGCAGCTGGACAGACAGGGGCGCTGAAGCTTTCTTT | CASSWTDRGAEAFF
TRBJ2-4 | few | TRBV18 | NA | TGTGCCAGCTCACCTGAACGGGTAAAAAACATTCAGTACTTC | CASSPERVKNIQYF
TRBJ2-3 | many | TRBV19 | NA | TGTGCCAGTAGTACGGAAAGCACAGATACGCAGTATTTT | CASSTESTDTQYF
TRBJ1-4 | many | TRBV7-9 | NA | TGTGCCAGCAGCGTATCAGGGTTGGTTGAAAAACTGTTTTTT | CASSVSGLVEKLFF
TRBJ2-3 | many | TRBV5-1 | TRBD1 | TGCGCCAGCAGTCGACAGGGGGGAGATACGCAGTATTTT | CASSRQGGDTQYF
TRBJ1-2 | many | TRBV7-9 | NA | TGTGCCAGCAGCCAAAACCTCAGGGGTATCTATGGCTACACCTTC | CASSQNLRGIYGYTF
TRBJ2-1 | many | TRBV5-1 | TRBD2 | TGCGCCAGCAGCTTCAACGGGGGGGCAACCAATGAGCAGTTCTTC | CASSFNGGATNEQFF
TRBJ2-3 | many | TRBV4-3 | NA | TGCGCCAGCAGCCAAGTCTGGGCTGTCTCAGATACGCAGTATTTT | CASSQVWAVSDTQYF
TRBJ2-3 | many | TRBV5-1 | TRBD1 | TGCGCCAGCAGACCCCGGACAGGGGAGGCAACAGATACGCAGTATTTT | CASRPRTGEATDTQYF
TRBJ2-3 | many | TRBV20-1 | NA | TGCAGTGCTCCTTCTATTTCGCAGTATTTT | CSAPSISQYF
TRBJ1-5 | many | TRBV20-1 | NA | TGCAGTGCTAGAAACAGGATGGGCAATCAGCCCCAGCATTTT | CSARNRMGNQPQHF
TRBJ2-4 | many | TRBV5-1 | TRBD2 | TGCGCCAGCAGCGGGGGACTAGCCGGCGAAAACATTCAGTACTTC | CASSGGLAGENIQYF
TRBJ2-2 | many | TRBV20-1 | TRBD2 | TGCAGTGCTAGATCCGGGACTAGCGGGGGTGGCGGGGAGCTGTTTTTT | CSARSGTSGGGGELFF
TRBJ2-1 | many | TRBV5-1 | TRBD2 | TGCGCCAGCAGCTTTTCTGGGGAGGGAAATGAGCAGTTCTTC | CASSFSGEGNEQFF
TRBJ2-6 | medium-sized | TRBV5-1 | NA | TGCGCCAGCAGCACGGAGGGGTCTGGTGGGGCCAACGTCCTGACTTTC | CASSTEGSGGANVLTF
TRBJ1-2 | NA | TRBV20-1 | NA | TGCAGTGCTACCAGGGCGGGGAGGAACTATGGCTACACCTTC | CSATRAGRNYGYTF
TRBJ1-1 | many | TRBV5-1 | TRBD1 | TGCGCCAGCAGCTTTTTGACAGGGGGGAACACTGAAGCTTTCTTT | CASSFLTGGNTEAFF
TRBJ2-4 | NA | TRBV5-4 | NA | TGTGCCAGCAGCTTGTTCTCGGCTAAAAACATTCAGTACTTC | CASSLFSAKNIQYF
TRBJ2-2 | many | TRBV10-2 | TRBD2 | TGCGCCAGCAGTGACACTAGCGGGGGGGTGGCCGGGGAGCTGTTTTTT | CASSDTSGGVAGELFF
TRBJ2-5 | many | TRBV4-2 | NA | TGTGCCAGCAGCCAAGATGGGAGGACCCAGTACTTC | CASSQDGRTQYF
TRBJ1-3 | many | TRBV9 | NA | TGTGCCAGCAGCCAGGGGTGGTCAGCTGGAAACACCATATATTTT | CASSQGWSAGNTIYF
TRBJ2-2 | many | TRBV6-5 | TRBD1 | TGTGCCAGCAGTCGCCCGGGACAGGGGGACACCGGGGAGCTGTTTTTT | CASSRPGQGDTGELFF
TRBJ2-7 | NA | TRBV4-2 | TRBD1 | TGTGCCAGCAGCGTCCTTGGACCGGGACAGGGGGCCTACGAGCAGTACTTC | CASSVLGPGQGAYEQYF
TRBJ2-7 | many | TRBV7-8 | NA | TGTGCCAGCAGCCCCTTAACTAGCAGGGAACCCTACGAGCAGTACTTC | CASSPLTSREPYEQYF
TRBJ1-1 | many | TRBV6-5 | NA | TGTGCCAGCAGATGGGTCGGGAACACTGAAGCTTTCTTT | CASRWVGNTEAFF
TRBJ2-7 | many | TRBV5-1 | TRBD1 | TGCGCCAGCAGCAAAGGACAGGGGTTAGAGCAGTACTTC | CASSKGQGLEQYF
TRBJ2-3 | many | TRBV9 | NA | TGTGCCAGCAGTTCGGGATTAAACAGGGTTGCAGATACGCAGTATTTT | CASSSGLNRVADTQYF
TRBJ2-2 | many | TRBV4-1 | NA | TGCGCCAGCAGCCAAGAGGTACGGGCCTCCGGGGAGCTGTTTTTT | CASSQEVRASGELFF
TRBJ1-1 | many | TRBV7-3 | NA | TGTGCCAGCAGCGGTGGACATCAGAACACTGAAGCTTTCTTT | CASSGGHQNTEAFF
TRBJ2-2 | many | TRBV20-1 | NA | TGCAGTGCTAGAGATAGTAGTTCGGGGGGCGGAACCGGGGAGCTGTTTTTT | CSARDSSSGGGTGELFF
TRBJ2-3 | many | TRBV20-1 | TRBD2 | TGCAGTGCTAGACTAGCGGGGGGGCCTTTAAATACGCAGTATTTT | CSARLAGGPLNTQYF
TRBJ2-2 | many | TRBV18 | NA | TGTGCCAGCTCACCAATCGCCGTCCCCGGGGAGCTGTTTTTT | CASSPIAVPGELFF
TRBJ1-1 | many | TRBV18 | NA | TGTGCCAGCTCACCACCAGGGTCCCCTGAAGCTTTCTTT | CASSPPGSPEAFF
TRBJ1-1 | NA | TRBV6-5 | TRBD1 | TGTGCCAGCAGTTACTCGACAGGGCACCTTAACACTGAAGCTTTCTTT | CASSYSTGHLNTEAFF
TRBJ1-5 | many | TRBV20-1 | NA | TGCAGTGCCATGGGCAGGGGATATAGCAATCAGCCCCAGCATTTT | CSAMGRGYSNQPQHF
TRBJ2-5 | few | TRBV5-1 | NA | TGCGCCAGCAGCTTAAGACAGCGCCAAGAGACCCAGTACTTC | CASSLRQRQETQYF
TRBJ2-7 | many | TRBV7-2 | TRBD2 | TGTGCCAGCAGCACGTCGGGACTAGCGGGGGAGCAGTACTTC | CASSTSGLAGEQYF
TRBJ2-1 | medium-sized | TRBV5-6 | NA | TGTGCCAGCAGCCACTACAATGAGCAGTTCTTC | CASSHYNEQFF
TRBJ1-5 | many | TRBV18 | TRBD1 | TGTGCCAGCTCAGCCGGAGGGGGCGGAAATCAGCCCCAGCATTTT | CASSAGGGGNQPQHF
TRBJ2-2 | few | TRBV2 | NA | TGTGCCAGCAGACCTCCGGGACGGTCCACCGGGGAGCTGTTTTTT | CASRPPGRSTGELFF
TRBJ2-5 | many | TRBV9 | NA | TGTGCCAGCAGCGTAGCGGAGGCAGAGACCCAGTACTTC | CASSVAEAETQYF
TRBJ1-1 | many | TRBV12-3/TRBV12-4 | NA | TGTGCCAGCAGTTTTGTTGGGGTTAGCACTGAAGCTTTCTTT | CASSFVGVSTEAFF
TRBJ2-2 | many | TRBV5-1 | NA | TGCGCCAGCAGCCCGAATACGAGGATTACCGGGGAGCTGTTTTTT | CASSPNTRITGELFF
TRBJ1-1 | many | TRBV5-1 | NA | TGCGCCAGCAGCTTCGGACAGCGGAACACTGAAGCTTTCTTT | CASSFGQRNTEAFF
TRBJ2-1 | many | TRBV10-3 | NA | TGTGCCATCAGTGGACCAACAGGTAATGAGCAGTTCTTC | CAISGPTGNEQFF
TRBJ1-1 | many | TRBV11-2 | NA | TGTGCCAGCAGCTTAGGGCTTCTGAACACTGAAGCTTTCTTT | CASSLGLLNTEAFF
TRBJ2-5 | NA | TRBV11-3 | TRBD1 | TGTGCCAGCAAAGGGGGCGTAGGGGAGACCCAGTACTTC | CASKGGVGETQYF
TRBJ1-2 | many | TRBV12-3/TRBV12-4 | NA | TGTGCCAGCACCCAAAGGCCGTTCTATGGCTACACCTTC | CASTQRPFYGYTF
TRBJ2-1 | NA | TRBV5-1 | TRBD2 | TGCGCCAGCAGCACCGGAGCGGGGGGCTCCTACAATGAGCAGTTCTTC | CASSTGAGGSYNEQFF
TRBJ2-2 | many | TRBV28 | TRBD1 | TGTGCCAGCAGTACCCTGACAGGGCTGAACACCGGGGAGCTGTTTTTT | CASSTLTGLNTGELFF
TRBJ1-1 | many | TRBV5-6 | NA | TGTGCCAGCAGCTGGGTCCGTGACGAAGCTTTCTTT | CASSWVRDEAFF
TRBJ1-6 | many | TRBV7-9 | NA | TGTGCCAGCAGCCCCGACGGGCCCTCACCCCTCCACTTT | CASSPDGPSPLHF